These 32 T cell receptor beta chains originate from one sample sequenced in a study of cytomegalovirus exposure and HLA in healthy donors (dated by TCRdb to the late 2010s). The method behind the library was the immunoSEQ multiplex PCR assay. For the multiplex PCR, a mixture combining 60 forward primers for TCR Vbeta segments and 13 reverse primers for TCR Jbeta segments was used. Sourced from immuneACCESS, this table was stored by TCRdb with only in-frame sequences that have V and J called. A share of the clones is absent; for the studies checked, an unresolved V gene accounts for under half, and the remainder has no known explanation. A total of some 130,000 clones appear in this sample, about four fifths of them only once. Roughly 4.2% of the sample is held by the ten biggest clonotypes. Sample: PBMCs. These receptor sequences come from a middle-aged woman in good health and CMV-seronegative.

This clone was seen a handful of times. CDR3 sequence (DNA): TGTGCCAGCTCACCACGGACAGGGATGGATGAGCAGTTCTTC. The encoded protein is CASSPRTGMDEQFF. The J gene is TRBJ2-1, the V gene TRBV18, with TRBD1 matching 8 bases. Trimming at V came to 1 base and at J to 8 bases, leaving 4 bases not matched to a gene. Germline V gene data show CDR1 as KGHSH and CDR2 as LQKENI. This CDR3 is built from 14 residues.

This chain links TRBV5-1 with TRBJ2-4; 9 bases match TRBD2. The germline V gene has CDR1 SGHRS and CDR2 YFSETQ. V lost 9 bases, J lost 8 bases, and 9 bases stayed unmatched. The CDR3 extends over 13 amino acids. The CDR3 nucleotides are TGCGCCACCAGACTAGCGGATCACCACATTCAGTACTTC. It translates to CATRLADHHIQYF.

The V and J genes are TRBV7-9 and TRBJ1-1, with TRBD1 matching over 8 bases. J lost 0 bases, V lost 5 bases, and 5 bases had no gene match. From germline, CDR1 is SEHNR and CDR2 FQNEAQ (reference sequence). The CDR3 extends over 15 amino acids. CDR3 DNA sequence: TGTGCCAGCAGCCTTGGACAGGGTGTGAACACTGAAGCTTTCTTT. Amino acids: CASSLGQGVNTEAFF.

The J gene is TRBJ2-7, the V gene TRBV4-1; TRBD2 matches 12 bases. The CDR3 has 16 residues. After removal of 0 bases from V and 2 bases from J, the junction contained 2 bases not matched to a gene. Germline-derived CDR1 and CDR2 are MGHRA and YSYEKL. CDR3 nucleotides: TGCGCCAGCAGCCAAGAACTAGCGGGAGGCCCCTACGAGCAGTACTTC. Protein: CASSQELAGGPYEQYF.

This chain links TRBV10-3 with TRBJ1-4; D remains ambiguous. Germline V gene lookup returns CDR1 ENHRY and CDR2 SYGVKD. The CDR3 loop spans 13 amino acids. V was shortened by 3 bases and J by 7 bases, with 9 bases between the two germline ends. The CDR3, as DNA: TGTGCCATCAGTGACCTTCGTAGTGAAAAACTGTTTTTT. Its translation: CAISDLRSEKLFF.

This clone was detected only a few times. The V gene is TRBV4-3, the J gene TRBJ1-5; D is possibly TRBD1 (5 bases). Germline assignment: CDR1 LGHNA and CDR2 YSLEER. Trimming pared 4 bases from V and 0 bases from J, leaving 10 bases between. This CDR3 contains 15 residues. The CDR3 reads CASSLAGTSNQPQHF. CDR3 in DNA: TGCGCCAGCAGCCTCGCGGGGACTAGCAATCAGCCCCAGCATTTT.

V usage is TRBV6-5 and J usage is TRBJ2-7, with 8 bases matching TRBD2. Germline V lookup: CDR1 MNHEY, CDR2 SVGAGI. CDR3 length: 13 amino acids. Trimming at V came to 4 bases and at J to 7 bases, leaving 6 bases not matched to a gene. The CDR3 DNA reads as TGTGCCAGCAGTTTTACACGGGGGGGAGAGCAGTACTTC. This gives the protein CASSFTRGGEQYF.

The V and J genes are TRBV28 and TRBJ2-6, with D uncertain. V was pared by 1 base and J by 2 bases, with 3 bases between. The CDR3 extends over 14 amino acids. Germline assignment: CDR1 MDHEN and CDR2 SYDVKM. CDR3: CASSLYTGANVLTF. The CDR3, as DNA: TGTGCCAGCAGTTTATACACTGGGGCCAACGTCCTGACTTTC.

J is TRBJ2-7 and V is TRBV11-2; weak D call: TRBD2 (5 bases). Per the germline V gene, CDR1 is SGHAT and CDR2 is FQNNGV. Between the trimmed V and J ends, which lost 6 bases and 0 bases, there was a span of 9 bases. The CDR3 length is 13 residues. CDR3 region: CASSPGNSYEQYF. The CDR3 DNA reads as TGTGCCAGCAGTCCGGGGAACTCCTACGAGCAGTACTTC.

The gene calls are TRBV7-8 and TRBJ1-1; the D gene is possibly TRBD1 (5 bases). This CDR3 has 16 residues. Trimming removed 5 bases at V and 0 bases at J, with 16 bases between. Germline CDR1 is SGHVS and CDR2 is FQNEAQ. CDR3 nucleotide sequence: TGTGCCAGCAGCCCCCCGGGGGTGAGAATGAACACTGAAGCTTTCTTT. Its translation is CASSPPGVRMNTEAFF.

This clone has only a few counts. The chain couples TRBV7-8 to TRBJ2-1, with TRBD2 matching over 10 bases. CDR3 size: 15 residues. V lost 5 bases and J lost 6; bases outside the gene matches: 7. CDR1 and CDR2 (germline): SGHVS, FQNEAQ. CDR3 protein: CASSPEASGGNEQFF. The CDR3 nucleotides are TGTGCCAGCAGCCCAGAGGCTAGCGGGGGCAATGAGCAGTTCTTC.

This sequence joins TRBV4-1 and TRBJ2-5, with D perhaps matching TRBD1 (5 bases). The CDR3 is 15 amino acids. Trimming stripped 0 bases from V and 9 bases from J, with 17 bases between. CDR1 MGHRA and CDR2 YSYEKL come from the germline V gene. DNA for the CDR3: TGCGCCAGCAGCCAAGATTCGGCACAGCGCAGGGCCCAGTACTTC. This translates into CASSQDSAQRRAQYF.

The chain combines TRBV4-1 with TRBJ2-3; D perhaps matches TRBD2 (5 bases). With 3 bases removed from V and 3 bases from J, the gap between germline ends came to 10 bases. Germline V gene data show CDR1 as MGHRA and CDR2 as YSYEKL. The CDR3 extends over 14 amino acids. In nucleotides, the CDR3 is TGCGCCAGCAGCCAGAGGGCAGGAACAGATACGCAGTATTTT. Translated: CASSQRAGTDTQYF.

The chain's CDR3 is CASSGTGSEQFF. CDR3 in DNA: TGTGCCAGCTCAGGAACAGGGAGTGAGCAGTTCTTC. The chain is built from TRBV18 and TRBJ2-1; maybe TRBD1 (6 bases). There are 12 residues in the CDR3. The V gene lost 5 bases and the J gene lost 9 bases, with 11 bases spanning the gap. Per the germline V gene, CDR1 is KGHSH and CDR2 is LQKENI. The complete variable domain, with remaining parts taken from reference TRBV18 and TRBJ2-1, reads NAGVMQNPRHLVRRRGQEARLRCSPMKGHSHVYWYRQLPEEGLKFMVYLQKENIIDESGMPKERFSAEFPKEGPSILRIQQVVRGDSAAYFCASSGTGSEQFFGPGTRLTVL.

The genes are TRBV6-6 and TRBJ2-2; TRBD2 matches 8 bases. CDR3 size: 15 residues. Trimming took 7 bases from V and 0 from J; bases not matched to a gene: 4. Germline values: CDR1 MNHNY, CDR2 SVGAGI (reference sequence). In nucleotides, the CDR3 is TGTGCCAGCAAGGCTAGCGGGTCGAACACCGGGGAGCTGTTTTTT. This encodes CASKASGSNTGELFF.

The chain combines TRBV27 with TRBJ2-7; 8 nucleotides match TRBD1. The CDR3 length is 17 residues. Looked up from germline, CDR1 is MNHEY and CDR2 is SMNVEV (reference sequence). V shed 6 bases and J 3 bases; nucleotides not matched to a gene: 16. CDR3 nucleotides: TGTGCCAGCAGCCCACCATGGGGGACAGGTACCGACTACGAGCAGTACTTC. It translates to CASSPPWGTGTDYEQYF.

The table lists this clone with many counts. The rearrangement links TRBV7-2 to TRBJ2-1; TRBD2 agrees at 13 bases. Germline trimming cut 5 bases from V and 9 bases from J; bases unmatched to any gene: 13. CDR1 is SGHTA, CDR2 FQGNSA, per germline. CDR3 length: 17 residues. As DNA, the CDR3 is TGTGCCAGCAGCCCTTGGGAGACTAGCGGGGGGTGGAGTGAGCAGTTCTTC. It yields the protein CASSPWETSGGWSEQFF. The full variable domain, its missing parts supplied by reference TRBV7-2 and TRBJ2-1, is GAGVSQSPSNKVTEKGKDVELRCDPISGHTALYWYRQSLGQGLEFLIYFQGNSAPDKSGLPSDRFSAERTGGSVSTLTIQRTQQEDSAVYLCASSPWETSGGWSEQFFGPGTRLTVL.

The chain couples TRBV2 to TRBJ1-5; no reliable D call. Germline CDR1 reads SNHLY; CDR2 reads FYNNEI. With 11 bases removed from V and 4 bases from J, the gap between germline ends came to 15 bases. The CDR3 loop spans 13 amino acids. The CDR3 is CACQREGNQPQHF. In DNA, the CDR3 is TGTGCCTGCCAGAGGGAGGGTAATCAGCCCCAGCATTTT.

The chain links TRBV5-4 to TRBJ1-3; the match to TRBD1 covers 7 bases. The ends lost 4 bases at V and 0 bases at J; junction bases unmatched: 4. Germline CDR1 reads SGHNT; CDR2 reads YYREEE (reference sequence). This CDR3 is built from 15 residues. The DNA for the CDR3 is TGTGCCAGCAGCCCGGGACAGAGCTCTGGAAACACCATATATTTT. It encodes CASSPGQSSGNTIYF.

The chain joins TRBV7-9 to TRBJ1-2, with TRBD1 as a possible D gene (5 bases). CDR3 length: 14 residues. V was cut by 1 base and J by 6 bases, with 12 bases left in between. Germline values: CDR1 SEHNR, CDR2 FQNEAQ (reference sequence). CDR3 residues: CASSLGTAGNGYTF. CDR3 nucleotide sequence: TGTGCCAGCAGCTTAGGGACGGCAGGGAATGGCTACACCTTC.

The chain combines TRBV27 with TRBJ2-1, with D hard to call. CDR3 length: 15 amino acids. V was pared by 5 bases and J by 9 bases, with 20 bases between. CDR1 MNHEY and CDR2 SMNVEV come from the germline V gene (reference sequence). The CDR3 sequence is CASSPIITPISEQFF. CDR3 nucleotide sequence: TGTGCCAGCAGTCCCATTATAACCCCCATCAGTGAGCAGTTCTTC.

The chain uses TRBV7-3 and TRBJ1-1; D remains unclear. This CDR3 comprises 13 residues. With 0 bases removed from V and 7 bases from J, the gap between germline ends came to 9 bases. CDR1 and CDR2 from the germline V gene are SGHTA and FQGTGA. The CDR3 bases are TGTGCCAGCAGCTTAACGGGCGGAGGTGAAGCTTTCTTT. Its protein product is CASSLTGGGEAFF. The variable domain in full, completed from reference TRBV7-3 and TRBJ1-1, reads GAGVSQTPSNKVTEKGKYVELRCDPISGHTALYWYRQSLGQGPEFLIYFQGTGAADDSGLPNDRFFAVRPEGSVSTLKIQRTERGDSAVYLCASSLTGGGEAFFGQGTRLTVV.

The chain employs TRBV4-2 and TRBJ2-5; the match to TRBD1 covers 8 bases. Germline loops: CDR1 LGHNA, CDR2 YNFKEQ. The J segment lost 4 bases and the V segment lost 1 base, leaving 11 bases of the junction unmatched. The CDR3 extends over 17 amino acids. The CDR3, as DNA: TGTGCCAGCAGCCAAGGGGACAGGAGGCCTGGGTTAGAGACCCAGTACTTC. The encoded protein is CASSQGDRRPGLETQYF.

The DNA for the CDR3 is TGTGCCAGCAGGTCAGGACAGGGGACCTATGGCTACACCTTC. Translating gives CASRSGQGTYGYTF. The chain recombines TRBV28 with TRBJ1-2; TRBD1 matches at 9 bases. J lost 4 bases, V lost 6 bases, and 6 bases had no gene match. This CDR3 contains 14 residues. CDR1 and CDR2 (germline): MDHEN, SYDVKM.

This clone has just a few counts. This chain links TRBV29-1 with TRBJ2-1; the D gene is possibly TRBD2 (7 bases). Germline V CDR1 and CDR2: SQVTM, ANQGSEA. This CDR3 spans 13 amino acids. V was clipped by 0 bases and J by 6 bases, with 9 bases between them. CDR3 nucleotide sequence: TGCAGCGTTGAAGATGGGGGGGCCAATGAGCAGTTCTTC. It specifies CSVEDGGANEQFF.

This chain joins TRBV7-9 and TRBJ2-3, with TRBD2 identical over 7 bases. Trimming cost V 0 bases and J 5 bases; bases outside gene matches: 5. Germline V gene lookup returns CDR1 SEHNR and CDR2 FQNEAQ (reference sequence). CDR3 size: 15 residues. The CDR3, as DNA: TGTGCCAGCAGCTTAGCCGGGCGGGAGTTAGATACGCAGTATTTT. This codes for CASSLAGRELDTQYF.

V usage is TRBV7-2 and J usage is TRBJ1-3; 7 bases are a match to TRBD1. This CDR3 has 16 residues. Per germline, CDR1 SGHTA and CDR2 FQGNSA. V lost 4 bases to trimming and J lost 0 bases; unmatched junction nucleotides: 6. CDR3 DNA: TGTGCCAGCAGCTGGGGACAGCCAGACTCTGGAAACACCATATATTTT. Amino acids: CASSWGQPDSGNTIYF.

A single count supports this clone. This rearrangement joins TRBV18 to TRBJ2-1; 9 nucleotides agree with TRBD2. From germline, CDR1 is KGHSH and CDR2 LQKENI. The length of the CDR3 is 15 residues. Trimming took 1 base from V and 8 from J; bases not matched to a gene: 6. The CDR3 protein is CASSPRASGVDEQFF. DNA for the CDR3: TGTGCCAGCTCACCACGGGCTAGCGGGGTGGATGAGCAGTTCTTC.

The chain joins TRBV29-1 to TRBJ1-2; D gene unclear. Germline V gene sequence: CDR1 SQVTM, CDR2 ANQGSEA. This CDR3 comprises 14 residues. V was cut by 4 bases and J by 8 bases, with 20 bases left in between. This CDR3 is CSVGGPRLPKGYTF. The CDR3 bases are TGCAGCGTTGGCGGCCCGAGGCTCCCGAAGGGCTACACCTTC.

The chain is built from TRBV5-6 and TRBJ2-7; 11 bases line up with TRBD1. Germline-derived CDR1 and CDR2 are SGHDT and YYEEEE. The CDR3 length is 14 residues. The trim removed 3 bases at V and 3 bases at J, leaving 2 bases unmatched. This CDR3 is CASSSDRGLYEQYF. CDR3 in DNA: TGTGCCAGCAGCTCGGACAGGGGGCTCTACGAGCAGTACTTC.

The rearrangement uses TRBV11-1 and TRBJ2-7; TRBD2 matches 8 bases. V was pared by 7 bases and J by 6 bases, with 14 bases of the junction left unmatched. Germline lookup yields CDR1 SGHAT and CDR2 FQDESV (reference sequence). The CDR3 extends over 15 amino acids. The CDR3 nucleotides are TGTGCCAGCAATCCTGGCGGGACTAGTCTCTCCGAGCAGTACTTC. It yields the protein CASNPGGTSLSEQYF.

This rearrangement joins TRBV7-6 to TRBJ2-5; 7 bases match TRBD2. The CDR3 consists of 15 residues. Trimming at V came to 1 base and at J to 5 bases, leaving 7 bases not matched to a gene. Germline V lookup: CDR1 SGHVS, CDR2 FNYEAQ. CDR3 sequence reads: CASSLGTSSSETQYF. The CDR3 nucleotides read TGTGCCAGCAGCTTAGGGACTAGTTCGAGTGAGACCCAGTACTTC.